What follows describes a single TCR beta chain. The data originate from a study of blood T cell repertoires in COVID-19. This CDR3 region has 15 residues. Losses at the gene ends were 2 bases for V and 7 bases for J; bases not matched to a gene: 9. CDR1 and CDR2 from the germline V gene are GTSNPN and SVGIG (reference sequence). Assay used: immunoSEQ multiplex PCR; TCRdb lists only in-frame clones, some missing. Here the sample spans 250,000 to 350,000 clones, about 93% being singletons. Source material: PBMCs or T cells enriched from blood (not recorded which). This chain connects TRBV30 to TRBJ2-1, with 9 bases aligning to TRBD2. The TCR comes from a woman in her twenties or thirties who had recovered from COVID-19. CDR3 amino acids: CAWSRLADPRNEQFF. DNA of the CDR3: TGTGCCTGGAGTAGACTAGCGGACCCAAGGAATGAGCAGTTCTTC.